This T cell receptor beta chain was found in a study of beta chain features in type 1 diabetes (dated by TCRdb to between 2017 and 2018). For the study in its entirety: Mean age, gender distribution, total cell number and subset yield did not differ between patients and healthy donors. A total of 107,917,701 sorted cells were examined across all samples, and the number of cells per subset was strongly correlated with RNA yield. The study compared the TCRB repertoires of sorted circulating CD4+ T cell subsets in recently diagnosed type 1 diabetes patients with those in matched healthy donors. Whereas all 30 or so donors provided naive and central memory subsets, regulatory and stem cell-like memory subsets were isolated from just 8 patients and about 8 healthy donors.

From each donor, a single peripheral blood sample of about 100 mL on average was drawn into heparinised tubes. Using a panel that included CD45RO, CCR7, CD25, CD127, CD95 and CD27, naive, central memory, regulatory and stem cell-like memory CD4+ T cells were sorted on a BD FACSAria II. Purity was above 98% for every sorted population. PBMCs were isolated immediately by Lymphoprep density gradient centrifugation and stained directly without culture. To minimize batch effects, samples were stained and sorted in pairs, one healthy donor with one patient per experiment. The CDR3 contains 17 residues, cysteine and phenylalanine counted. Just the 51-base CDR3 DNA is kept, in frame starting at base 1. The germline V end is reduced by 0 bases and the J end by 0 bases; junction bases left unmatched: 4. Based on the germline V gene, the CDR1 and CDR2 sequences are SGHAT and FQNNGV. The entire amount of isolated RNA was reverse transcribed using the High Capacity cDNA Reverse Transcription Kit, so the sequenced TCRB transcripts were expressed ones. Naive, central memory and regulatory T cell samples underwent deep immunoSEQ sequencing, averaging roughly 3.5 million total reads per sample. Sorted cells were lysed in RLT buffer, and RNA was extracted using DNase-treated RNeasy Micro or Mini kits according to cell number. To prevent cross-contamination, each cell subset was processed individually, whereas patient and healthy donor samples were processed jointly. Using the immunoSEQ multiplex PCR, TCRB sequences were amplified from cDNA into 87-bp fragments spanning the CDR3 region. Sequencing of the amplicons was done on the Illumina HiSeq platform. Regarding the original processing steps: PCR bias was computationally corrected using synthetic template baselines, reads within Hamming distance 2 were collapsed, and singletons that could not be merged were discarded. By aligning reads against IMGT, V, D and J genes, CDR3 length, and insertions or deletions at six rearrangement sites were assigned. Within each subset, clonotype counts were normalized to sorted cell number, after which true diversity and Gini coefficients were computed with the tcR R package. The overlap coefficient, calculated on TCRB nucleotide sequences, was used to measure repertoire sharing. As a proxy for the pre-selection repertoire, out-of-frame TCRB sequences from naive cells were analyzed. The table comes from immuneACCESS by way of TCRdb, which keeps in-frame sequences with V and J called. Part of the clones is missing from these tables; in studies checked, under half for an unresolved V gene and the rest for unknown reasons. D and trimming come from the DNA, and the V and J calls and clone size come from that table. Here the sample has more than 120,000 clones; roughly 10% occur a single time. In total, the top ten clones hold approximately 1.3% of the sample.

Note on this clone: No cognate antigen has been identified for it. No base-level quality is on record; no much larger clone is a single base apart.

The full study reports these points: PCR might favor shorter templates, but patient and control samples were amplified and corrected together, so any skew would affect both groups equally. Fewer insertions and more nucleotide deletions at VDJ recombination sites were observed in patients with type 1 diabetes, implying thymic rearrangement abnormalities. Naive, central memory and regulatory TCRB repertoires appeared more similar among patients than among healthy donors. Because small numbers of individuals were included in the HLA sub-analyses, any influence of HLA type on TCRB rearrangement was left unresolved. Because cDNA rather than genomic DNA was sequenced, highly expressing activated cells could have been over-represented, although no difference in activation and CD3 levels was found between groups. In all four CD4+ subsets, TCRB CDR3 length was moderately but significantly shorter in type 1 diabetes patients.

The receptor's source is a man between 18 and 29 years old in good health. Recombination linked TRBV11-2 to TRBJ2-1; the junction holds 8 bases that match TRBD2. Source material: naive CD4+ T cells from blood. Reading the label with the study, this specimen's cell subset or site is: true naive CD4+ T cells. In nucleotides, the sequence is TGTGCCAGCAGCTTAGAAGTAGCGGGGAGCTCCTACAATGAGCAGTTCTTC. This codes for CASSLEVAGSSYNEQFF. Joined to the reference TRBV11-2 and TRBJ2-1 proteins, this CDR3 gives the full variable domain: EAGVAQSPRYKIIEKRQSVAFWCNPISGHATLYWYQQILGQGPKLLIQFQNNGVVDDSQLPKDRFSAERLKGVDSTLKIQPAKLEDSAVYLCASSLEVAGSSYNEQFFGPGTRLTVL.